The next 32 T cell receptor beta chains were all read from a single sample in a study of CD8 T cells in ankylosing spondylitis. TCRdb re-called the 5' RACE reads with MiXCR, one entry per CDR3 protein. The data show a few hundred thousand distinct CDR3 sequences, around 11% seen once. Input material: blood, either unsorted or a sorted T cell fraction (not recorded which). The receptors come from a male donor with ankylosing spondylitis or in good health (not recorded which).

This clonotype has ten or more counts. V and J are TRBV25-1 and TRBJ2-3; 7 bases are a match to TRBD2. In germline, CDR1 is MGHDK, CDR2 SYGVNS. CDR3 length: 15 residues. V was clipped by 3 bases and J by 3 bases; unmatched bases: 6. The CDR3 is CASSERAGATDTQYF. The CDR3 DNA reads TGTGCCAGCAGTGAGCGGGCGGGAGCTACAGATACGCAGTATTTT. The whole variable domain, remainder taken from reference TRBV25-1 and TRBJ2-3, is EADIYQTPRYLVIGTGKKITLECSQTMGHDKMYWYQQDPGMELHLIHYSYGVNSTEKGDLSSESTVSRIRTEHFPLTLESARPSHTSQYLCASSERAGATDTQYFGPGTRLTVL.

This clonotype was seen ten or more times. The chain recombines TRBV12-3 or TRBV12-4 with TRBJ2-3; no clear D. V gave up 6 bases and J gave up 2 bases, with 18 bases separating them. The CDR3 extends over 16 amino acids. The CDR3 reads CASSRVMGWVTDTQYF. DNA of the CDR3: TGTGCCAGCAGCCGAGTGATGGGGTGGGTCACAGATACGCAGTATTTT.

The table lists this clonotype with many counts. DNA for the CDR3: TGCAGTGCTAGCTCCCTCACGGGAGGGGGGGAGCTGTTTTTT. It yields the protein CSASSLTGGGELFF. This rearrangement joins TRBV20-1 to TRBJ2-2; 8 bases fit TRBD2. With 3 bases clipped from V and 8 bases from J, the junction kept 8 bases outside the gene matches. From germline, CDR1 is DFQATT and CDR2 SNEGSKA (reference sequence). This CDR3 comprises 14 residues.

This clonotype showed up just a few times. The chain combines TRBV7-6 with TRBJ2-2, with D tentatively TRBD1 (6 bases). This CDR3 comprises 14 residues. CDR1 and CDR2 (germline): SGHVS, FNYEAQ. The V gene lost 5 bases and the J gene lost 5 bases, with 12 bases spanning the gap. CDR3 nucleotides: TGTGCCAGCAGCAAACAGGGTCTTACCGGGGAGCTGTTTTTT. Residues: CASSKQGLTGELFF. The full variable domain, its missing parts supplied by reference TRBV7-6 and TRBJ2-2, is GAGVSQSPRYKVTKRGQDVALRCDPISGHVSLYWYRQALGQGPEFLTYFNYEAQQDKSGLPNDRFSAERPEGSISTLTIQRTEQRDSAMYRCASSKQGLTGELFFGEGSRLTVL.

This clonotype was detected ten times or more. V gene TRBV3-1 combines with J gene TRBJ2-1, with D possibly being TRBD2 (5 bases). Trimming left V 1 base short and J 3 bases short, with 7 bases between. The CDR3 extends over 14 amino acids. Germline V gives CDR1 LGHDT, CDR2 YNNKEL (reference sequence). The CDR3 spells CASSQGTLYNEQFF. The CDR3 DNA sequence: TGTGCCAGCAGCCAAGGGACTCTCTACAATGAGCAGTTCTTC.

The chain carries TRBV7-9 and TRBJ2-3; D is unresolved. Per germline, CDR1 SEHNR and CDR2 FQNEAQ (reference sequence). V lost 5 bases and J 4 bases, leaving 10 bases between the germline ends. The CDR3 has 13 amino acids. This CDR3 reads CASSAMKADTQYF. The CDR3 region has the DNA TGTGCCAGCAGCGCGATGAAAGCAGATACGCAGTATTTT. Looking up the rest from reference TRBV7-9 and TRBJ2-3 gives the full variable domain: DTGVSQNPRHKITKRGQNVTFRCDPISEHNRLYWYRQTLGQGPEFLTYFQNEAQLEKSRLLSDRFSAERPKGSFSTLEIQRTEQGDSAMYLCASSAMKADTQYFGPGTRLTVL.

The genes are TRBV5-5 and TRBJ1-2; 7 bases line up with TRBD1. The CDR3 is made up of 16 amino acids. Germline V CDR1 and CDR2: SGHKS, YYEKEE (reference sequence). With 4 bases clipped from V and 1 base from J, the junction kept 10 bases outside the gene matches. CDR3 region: CASSKGGQALNYGYTF. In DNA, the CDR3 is TGTGCCAGCAGCAAAGGGGGCCAGGCCCTTAACTATGGCTACACCTTC. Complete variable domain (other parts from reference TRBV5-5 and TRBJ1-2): DAGVTQSPTHLIKTRGQQVTLRCSPISGHKSVSWYQQVLGQGPQFIFQYYEKEERGRGNFPDRFSARQFPNYSSELNVNALLLGDSALYLCASSKGGQALNYGYTFGSGTRLTVV.

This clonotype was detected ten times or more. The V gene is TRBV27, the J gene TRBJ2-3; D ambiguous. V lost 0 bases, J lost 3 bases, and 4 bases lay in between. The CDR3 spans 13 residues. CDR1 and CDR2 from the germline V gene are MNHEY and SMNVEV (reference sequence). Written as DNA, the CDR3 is TGTGCCAGCAGTTTATCGGGAACAGATACGCAGTATTTT. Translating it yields CASSLSGTDTQYF.

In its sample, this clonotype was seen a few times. CDR3 in amino acids: CASSQEYAPDTQYF. As DNA, the CDR3 is TGTGCCAGCAGCCAAGAATATGCACCAGATACGCAGTATTTT. The V and J genes are TRBV14 and TRBJ2-3, with D unresolved. Trimming pared 0 bases from V and 4 bases from J, leaving 8 bases between. The CDR3 is made up of 14 amino acids. CDR1 is SGHDN and CDR2 is FVKESK in the germline V gene.

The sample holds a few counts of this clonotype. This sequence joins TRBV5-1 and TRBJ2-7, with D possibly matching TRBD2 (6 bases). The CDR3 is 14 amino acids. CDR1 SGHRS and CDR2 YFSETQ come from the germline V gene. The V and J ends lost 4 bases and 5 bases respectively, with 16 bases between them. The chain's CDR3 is CASSTRPGGNEQYF. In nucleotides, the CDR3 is TGCGCCAGCAGCACACGGCCTGGAGGGAACGAGCAGTACTTC.

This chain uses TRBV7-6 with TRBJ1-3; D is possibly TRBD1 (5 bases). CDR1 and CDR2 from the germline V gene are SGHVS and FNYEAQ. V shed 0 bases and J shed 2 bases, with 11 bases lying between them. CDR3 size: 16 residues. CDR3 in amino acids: CASSLASRATGNTIYF. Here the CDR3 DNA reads TGTGCCAGCAGCTTAGCTTCCAGGGCCACTGGAAACACCATATATTTT.

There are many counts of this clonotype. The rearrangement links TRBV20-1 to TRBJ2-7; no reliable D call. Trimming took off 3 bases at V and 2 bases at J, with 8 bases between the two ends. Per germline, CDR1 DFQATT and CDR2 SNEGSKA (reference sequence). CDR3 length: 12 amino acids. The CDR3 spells CSASLVPYEQYF. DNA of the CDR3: TGCAGTGCTAGTTTAGTCCCCTACGAGCAGTACTTC.

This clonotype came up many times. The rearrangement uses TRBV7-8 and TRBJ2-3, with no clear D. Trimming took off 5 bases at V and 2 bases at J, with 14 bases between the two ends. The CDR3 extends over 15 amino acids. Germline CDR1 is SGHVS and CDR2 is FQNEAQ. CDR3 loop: CASSPPSAYTDTQYF. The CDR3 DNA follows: TGTGCCAGCAGCCCCCCATCGGCCTACACAGATACGCAGTATTTT.

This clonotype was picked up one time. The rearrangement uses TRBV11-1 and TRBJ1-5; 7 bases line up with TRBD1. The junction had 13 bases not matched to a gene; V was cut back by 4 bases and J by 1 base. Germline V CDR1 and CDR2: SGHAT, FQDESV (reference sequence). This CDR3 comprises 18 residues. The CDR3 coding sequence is TGTGCCAGCAGCTCGACCAATTACAGACAGGGAAGCAATCAGCCCCAGCATTTT. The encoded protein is CASSSTNYRQGSNQPQHF.

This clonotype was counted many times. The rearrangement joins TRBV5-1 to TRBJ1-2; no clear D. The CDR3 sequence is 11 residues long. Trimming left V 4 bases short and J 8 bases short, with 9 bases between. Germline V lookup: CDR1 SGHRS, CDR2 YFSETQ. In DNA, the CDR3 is TGCGCCAGCAGCGCAGGTGGGGGCTACACCTTC. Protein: CASSAGGGYTF.

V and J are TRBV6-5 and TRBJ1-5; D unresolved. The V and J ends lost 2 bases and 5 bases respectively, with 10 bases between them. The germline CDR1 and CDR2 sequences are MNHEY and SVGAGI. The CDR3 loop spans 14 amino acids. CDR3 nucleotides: TGTGCCAGCAGTTACGGGCAGGAGTATCAGCCCCAGCATTTT. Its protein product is CASSYGQEYQPQHF.

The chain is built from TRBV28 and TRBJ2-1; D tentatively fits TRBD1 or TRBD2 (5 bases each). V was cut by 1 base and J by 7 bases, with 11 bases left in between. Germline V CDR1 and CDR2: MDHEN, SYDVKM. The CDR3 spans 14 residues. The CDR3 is CASSLSGTLNEQFF. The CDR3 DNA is TGTGCCAGCAGTTTATCCGGGACCCTTAATGAGCAGTTCTTC.

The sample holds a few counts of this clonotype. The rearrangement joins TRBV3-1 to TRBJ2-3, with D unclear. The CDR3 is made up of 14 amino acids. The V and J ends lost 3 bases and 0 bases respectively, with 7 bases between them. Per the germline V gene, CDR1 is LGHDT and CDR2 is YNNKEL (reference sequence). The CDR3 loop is CASSQMTSTDTQYF. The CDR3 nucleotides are TGTGCCAGCAGCCAGATGACTAGCACAGATACGCAGTATTTT.

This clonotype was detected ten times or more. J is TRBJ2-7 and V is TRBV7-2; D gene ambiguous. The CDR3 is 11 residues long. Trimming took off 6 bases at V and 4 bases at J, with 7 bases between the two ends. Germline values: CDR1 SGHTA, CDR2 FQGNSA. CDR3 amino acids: CASSLEYEQYF. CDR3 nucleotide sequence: TGTGCCAGCAGTCTGGAGTACGAGCAGTACTTC.

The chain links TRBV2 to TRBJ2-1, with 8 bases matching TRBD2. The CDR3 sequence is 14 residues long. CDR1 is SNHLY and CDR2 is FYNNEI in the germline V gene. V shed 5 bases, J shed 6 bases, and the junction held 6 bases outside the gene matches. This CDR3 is CASSPPGGLNEQFF. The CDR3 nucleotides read TGTGCCAGCAGTCCACCGGGGGGGCTCAATGAGCAGTTCTTC. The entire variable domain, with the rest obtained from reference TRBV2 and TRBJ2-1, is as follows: EPEVTQTPSHQVTQMGQEVILRCVPISNHLYFYWYRQILGQKVEFLVSFYNNEISEKSEIFDDQFSVERPDGSNFTLKIRSTKLEDSAMYFCASSPPGGLNEQFFGPGTRLTVL.

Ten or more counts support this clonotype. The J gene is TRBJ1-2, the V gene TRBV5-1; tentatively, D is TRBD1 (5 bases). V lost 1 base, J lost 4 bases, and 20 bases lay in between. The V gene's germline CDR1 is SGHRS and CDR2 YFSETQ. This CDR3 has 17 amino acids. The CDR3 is CASSLFPGYHRGYGYTF. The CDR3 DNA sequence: TGCGCCAGCAGCTTGTTCCCAGGGTACCACCGGGGCTATGGCTACACCTTC.

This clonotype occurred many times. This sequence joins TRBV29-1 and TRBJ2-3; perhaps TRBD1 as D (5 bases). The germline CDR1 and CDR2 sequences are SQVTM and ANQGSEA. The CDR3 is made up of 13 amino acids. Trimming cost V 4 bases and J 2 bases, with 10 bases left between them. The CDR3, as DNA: TGCAGCGTTGGACAGTCGTTCACAGATACGCAGTATTTT. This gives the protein CSVGQSFTDTQYF.

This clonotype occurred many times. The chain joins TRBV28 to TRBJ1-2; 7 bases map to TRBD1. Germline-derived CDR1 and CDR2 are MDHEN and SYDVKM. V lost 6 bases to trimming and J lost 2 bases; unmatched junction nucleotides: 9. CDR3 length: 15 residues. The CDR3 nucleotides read TGTGCCAGCAGCTCCCCGGGACAGACCAACTATGGCTACACCTTC. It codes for CASSSPGQTNYGYTF.

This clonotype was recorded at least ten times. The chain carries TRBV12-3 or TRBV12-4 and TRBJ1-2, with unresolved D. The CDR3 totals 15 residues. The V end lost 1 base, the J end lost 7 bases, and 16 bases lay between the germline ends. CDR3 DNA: TGTGCCAGCAGTTTAGGGGCAGTTGGGGTCGGTGGCTACACCTTC. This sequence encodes CASSLGAVGVGGYTF.

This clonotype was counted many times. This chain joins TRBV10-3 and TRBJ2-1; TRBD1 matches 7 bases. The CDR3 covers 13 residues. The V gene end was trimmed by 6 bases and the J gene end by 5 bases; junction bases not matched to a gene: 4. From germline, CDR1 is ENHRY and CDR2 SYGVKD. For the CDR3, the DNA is TGTGCCATCAGAGCGGACAGGAACAATGAGCAGTTCTTC. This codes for CAIRADRNNEQFF.

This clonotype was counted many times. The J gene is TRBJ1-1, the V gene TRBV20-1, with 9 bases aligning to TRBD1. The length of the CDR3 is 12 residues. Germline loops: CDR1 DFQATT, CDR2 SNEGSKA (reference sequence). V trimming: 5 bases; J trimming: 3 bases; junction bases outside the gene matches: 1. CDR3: CSAGDRDTEAFF. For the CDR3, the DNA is TGCAGTGCTGGGGACAGGGACACTGAAGCTTTCTTT.

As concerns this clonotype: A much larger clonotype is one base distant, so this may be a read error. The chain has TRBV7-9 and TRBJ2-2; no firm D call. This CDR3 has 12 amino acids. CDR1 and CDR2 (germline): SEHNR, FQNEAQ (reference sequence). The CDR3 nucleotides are TGTGTCAGCAGCTTATATTCCGGGGAGCTGTTTTTT. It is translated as CVSSLYSGELFF.

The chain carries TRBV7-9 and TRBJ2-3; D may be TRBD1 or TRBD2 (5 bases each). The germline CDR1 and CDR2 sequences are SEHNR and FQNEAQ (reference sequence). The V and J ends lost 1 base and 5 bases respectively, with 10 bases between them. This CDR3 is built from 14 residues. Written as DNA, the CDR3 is TGTGCCAGCAGCTTAGGGGGGTTACAAGATACGCAGTATTTT. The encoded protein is CASSLGGLQDTQYF.

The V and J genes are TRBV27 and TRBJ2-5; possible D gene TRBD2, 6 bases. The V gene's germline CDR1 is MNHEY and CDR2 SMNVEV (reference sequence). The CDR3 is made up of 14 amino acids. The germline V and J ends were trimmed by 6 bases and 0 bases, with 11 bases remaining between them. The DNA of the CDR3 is TGTGCCAGCAGCCGCCGGGACTACCAAGAGACCCAGTACTTC. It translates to CASSRRDYQETQYF.

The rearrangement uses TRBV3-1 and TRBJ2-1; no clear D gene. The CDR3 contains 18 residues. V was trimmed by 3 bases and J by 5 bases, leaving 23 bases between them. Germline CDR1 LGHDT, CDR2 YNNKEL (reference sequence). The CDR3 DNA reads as TGTGCCAGCAGCCACCAAGCCCTTCCGGGCCAACATAACAATGAGCAGTTCTTC. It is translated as CASSHQALPGQHNNEQFF.

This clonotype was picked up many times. This CDR3 is CSAPGKGGPAGTEAFF. For the CDR3, the DNA is TGCAGTGCCCCTGGGAAAGGGGGACCGGCGGGCACTGAAGCTTTCTTT. V gene TRBV20-1 combines with J gene TRBJ1-1, with D possibly TRBD1 on 6 matching bases. The CDR3 loop spans 16 amino acids. Per the germline V gene, CDR1 is DFQATT and CDR2 is SNEGSKA (reference sequence). V dropped 6 bases and J dropped 4 bases, with 24 bases sitting between them.

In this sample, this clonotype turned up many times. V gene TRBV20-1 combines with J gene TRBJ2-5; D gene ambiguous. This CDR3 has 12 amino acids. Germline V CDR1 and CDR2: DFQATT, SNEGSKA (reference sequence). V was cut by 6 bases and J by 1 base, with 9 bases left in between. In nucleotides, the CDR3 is TGCAGTGCCCATGGGTTCCAAGAGACCCAGTACTTC. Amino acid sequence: CSAHGFQETQYF.